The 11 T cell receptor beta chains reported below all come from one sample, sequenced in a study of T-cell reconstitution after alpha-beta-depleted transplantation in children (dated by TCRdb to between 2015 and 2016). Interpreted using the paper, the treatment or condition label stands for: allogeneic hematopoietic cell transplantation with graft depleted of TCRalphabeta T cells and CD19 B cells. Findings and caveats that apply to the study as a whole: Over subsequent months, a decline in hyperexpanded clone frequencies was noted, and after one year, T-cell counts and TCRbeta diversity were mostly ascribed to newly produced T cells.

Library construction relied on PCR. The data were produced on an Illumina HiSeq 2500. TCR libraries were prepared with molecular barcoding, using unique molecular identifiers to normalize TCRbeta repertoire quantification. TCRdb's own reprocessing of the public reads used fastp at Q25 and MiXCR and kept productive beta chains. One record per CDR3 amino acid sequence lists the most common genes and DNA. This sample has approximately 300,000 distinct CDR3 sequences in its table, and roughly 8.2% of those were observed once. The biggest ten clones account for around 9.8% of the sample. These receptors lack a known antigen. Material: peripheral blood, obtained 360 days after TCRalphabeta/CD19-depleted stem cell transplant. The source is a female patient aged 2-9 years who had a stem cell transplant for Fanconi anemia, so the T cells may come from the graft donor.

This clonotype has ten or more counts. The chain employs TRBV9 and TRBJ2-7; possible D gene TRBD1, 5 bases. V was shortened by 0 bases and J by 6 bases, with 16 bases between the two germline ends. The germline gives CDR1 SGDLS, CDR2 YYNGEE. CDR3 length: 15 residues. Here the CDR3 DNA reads TGTGCCAGCAGCGTAGCGCAGGGCTGGGTATCCGAGCAGTACTTC. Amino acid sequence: CASSVAQGWVSEQYF.

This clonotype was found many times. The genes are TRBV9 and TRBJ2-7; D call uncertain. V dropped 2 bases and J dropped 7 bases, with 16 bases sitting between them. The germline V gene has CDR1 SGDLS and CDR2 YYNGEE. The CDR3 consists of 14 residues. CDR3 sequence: CASSVGSFPEEQYF. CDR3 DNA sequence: TGTGCCAGCAGCGTGGGAAGTTTCCCTGAAGAGCAGTACTTC. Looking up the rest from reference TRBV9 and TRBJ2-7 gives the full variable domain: DSGVTQTPKHLITATGQRVTLRCSPRSGDLSVYWYQQSLDQGLQFLIQYYNGEERAKGNILERFSAQQFPDLHSELNLSSLELGDSALYFCASSVGSFPEEQYFGPGTRLTVT.

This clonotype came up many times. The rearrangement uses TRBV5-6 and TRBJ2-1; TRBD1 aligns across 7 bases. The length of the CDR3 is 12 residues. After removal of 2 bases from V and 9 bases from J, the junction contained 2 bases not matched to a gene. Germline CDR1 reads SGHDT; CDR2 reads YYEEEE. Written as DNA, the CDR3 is TGTGCCAGCAGCTTACAGGGGACTGAGCAGTTCTTC. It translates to CASSLQGTEQFF.

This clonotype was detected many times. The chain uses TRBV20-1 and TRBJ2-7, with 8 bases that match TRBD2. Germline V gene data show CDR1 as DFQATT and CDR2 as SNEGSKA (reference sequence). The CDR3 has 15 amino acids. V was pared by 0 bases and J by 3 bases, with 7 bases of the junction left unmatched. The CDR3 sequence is CSARDRSGSFYEQYF. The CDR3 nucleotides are TGCAGTGCTAGAGATCGGAGCGGGAGCTTCTACGAGCAGTACTTC.

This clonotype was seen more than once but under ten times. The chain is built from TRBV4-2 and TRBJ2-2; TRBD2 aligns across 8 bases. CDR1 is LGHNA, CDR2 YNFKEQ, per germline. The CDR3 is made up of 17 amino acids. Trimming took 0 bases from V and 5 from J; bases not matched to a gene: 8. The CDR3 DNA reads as TGTGCCAGCAGCCAAGATTTCGGGAGGGCCGGGACCGGGGAGCTGTTTTTT. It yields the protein CASSQDFGRAGTGELFF.

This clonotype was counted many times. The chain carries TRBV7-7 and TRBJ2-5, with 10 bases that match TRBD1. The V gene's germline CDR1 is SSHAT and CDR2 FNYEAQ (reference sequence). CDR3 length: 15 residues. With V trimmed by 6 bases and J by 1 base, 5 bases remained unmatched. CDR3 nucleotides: TGTGCCAGCAGTCCGGGACAGGGGCCCCAAGAGACCCAGTACTTC. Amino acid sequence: CASSPGQGPQETQYF.

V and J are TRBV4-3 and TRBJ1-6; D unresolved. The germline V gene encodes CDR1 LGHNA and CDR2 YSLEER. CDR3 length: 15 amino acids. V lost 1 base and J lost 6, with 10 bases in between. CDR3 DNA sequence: TGCGCCAGCAGCCAAGGGACCGCCGCTAATTCACCCCTCCACTTT. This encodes CASSQGTAANSPLHF.

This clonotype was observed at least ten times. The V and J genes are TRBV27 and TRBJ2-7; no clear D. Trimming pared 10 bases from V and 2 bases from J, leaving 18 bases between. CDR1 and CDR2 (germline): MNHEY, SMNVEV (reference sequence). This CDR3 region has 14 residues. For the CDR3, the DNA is TGTGCCATTCTACACGACCACTTTACCTACGAGCAGTACTTC. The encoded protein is CAILHDHFTYEQYF.

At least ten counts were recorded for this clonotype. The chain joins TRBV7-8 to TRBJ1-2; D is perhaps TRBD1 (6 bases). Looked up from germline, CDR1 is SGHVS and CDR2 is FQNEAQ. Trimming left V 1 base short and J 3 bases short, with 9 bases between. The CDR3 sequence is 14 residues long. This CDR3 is CASSLGRGYYGYTF. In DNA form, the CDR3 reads TGTGCCAGCAGCTTAGGCAGGGGATACTATGGCTACACCTTC.

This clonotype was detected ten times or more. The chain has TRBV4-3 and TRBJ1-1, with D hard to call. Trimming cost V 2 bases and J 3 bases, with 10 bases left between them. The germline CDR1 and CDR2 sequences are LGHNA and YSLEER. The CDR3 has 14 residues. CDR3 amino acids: CASSQSRLDTEAFF. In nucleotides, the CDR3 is TGCGCCAGCAGCCAATCCCGGTTGGACACTGAAGCTTTCTTT.

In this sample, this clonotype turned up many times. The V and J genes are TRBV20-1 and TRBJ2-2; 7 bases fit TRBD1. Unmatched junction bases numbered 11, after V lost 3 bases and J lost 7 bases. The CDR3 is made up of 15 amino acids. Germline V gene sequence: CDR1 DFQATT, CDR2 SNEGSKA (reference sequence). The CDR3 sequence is CSASPSTGIIGELFF. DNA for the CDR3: TGCAGTGCTAGCCCGTCGACAGGGATTATCGGGGAGCTGTTTTTT.